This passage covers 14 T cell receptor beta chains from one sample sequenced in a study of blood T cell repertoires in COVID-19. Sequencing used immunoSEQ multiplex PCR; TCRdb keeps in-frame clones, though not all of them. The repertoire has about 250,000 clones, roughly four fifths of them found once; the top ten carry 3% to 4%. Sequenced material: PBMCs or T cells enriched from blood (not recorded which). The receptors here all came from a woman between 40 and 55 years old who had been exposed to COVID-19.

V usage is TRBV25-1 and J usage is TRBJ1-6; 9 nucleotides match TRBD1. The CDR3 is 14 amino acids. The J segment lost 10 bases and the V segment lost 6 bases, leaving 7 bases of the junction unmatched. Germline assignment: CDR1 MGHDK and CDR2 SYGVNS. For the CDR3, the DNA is TGTGCCAGCAGGAGACAGGGGGGGAGATCACCCCTCCACTTT. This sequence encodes CASRRQGGRSPLHF. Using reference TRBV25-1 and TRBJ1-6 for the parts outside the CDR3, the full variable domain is EADIYQTPRYLVIGTGKKITLECSQTMGHDKMYWYQQDPGMELHLIHYSYGVNSTEKGDLSSESTVSRIRTEHFPLTLESARPSHTSQYLCASRRQGGRSPLHFGNGTRLTVT.

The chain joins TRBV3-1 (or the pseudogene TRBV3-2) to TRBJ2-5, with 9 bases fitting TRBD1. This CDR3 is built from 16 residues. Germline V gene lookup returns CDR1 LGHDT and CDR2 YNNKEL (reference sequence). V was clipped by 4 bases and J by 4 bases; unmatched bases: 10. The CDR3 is CASSLNPGQGRETQYF. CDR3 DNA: TGTGCCAGCAGCCTCAACCCGGGACAGGGTAGAGAGACCCAGTACTTC.

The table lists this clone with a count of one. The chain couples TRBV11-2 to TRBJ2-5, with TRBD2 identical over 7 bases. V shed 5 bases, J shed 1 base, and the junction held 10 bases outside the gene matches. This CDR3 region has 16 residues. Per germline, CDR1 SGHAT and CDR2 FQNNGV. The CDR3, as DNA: TGTGCCAGCAGCATCTCTATTCGCGGGGGCCAAGAGACCCAGTACTTC. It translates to CASSISIRGGQETQYF.

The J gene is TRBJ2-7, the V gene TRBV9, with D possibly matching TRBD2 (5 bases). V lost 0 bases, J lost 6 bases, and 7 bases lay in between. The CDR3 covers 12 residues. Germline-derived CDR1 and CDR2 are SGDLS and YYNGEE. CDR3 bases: TGTGCCAGCAGCGTAGATGCGGGCGAGCAGTACTTC. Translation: CASSVDAGEQYF. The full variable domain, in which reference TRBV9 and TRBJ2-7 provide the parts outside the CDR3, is DSGVTQTPKHLITATGQRVTLRCSPRSGDLSVYWYQQSLDQGLQFLIQYYNGEERAKGNILERFSAQQFPDLHSELNLSSLELGDSALYFCASSVDAGEQYFGPGTRLTVT.

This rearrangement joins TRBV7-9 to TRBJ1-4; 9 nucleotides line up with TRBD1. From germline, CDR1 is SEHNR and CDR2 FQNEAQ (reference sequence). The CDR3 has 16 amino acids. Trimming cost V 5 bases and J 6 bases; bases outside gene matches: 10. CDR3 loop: CASSRGQGDSHEKLFF. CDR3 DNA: TGTGCCAGCAGCCGGGGACAGGGAGACAGCCATGAAAAACTGTTTTTT.

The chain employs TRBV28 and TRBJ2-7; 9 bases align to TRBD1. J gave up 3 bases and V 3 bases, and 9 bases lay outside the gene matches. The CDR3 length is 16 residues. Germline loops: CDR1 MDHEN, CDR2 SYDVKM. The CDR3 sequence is CASSFLDTGQGYEQYF. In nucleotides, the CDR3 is TGTGCCAGCAGTTTTTTGGATACGGGACAGGGCTACGAGCAGTACTTC.

The CDR3 DNA reads TGTGCCAGCAGCTTGATGGGGCTGGGCACTGAAGCTTTCTTT. Encoded protein: CASSLMGLGTEAFF. The V call is TRBV5-6, the J call TRBJ1-1; D is perhaps TRBD1 (5 bases). V was clipped by 1 base and J by 4 bases, with 11 bases between them. This CDR3 is 14 amino acids long. Germline CDR1 reads SGHDT; CDR2 reads YYEEEE.

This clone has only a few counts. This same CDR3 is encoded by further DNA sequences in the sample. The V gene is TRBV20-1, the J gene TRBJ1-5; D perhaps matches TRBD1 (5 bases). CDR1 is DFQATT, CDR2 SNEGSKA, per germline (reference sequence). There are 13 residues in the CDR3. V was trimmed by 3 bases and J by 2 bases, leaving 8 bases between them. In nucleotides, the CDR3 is TGCAGTGCTAGTGAAGGGGGCAATCAGCCCCAGCATTTT. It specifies CSASEGGNQPQHF.

The CDR3 nucleotides read TGTGCCAGCAGCTCCGACAGGGGAGACACCGGGGAGCTGTTTTTT. Residues: CASSSDRGDTGELFF. The chain joins TRBV11-1 to TRBJ2-2; 8 bases are shared with TRBD1. J gave up 3 bases and V 4 bases, and 4 bases lay outside the gene matches. Germline values: CDR1 SGHAT, CDR2 FQDESV (reference sequence). The CDR3 extends over 15 amino acids.

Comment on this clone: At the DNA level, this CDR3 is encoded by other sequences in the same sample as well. This CDR3 reads CASSPRLSSYNEQFF. In DNA form, the CDR3 reads TGTGCCAGCAGCCCCCGCCTGAGCTCCTACAATGAGCAGTTCTTC. The chain recombines TRBV11-2 with TRBJ2-1; no clear D. The V end was cut by 5 bases, the J end by 0 bases, with 11 bases between. Germline lookup yields CDR1 SGHAT and CDR2 FQNNGV. The CDR3 is 15 residues long.

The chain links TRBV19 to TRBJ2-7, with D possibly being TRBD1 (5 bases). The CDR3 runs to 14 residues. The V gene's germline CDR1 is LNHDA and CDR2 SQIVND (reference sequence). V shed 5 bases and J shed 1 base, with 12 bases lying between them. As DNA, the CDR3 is TGTGCCAGTAGTGGGGCTATTGGTTCCTACGAGCAGTACTTC. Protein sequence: CASSGAIGSYEQYF.

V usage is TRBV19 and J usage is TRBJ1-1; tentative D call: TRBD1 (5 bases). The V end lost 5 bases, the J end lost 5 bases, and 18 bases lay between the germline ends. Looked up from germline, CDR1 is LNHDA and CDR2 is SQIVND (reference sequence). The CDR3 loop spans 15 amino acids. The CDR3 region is CASSPGGGVRTEAFF. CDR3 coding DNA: TGTGCCAGTAGTCCGGGGGGGGGAGTCCGGACTGAAGCTTTCTTT.

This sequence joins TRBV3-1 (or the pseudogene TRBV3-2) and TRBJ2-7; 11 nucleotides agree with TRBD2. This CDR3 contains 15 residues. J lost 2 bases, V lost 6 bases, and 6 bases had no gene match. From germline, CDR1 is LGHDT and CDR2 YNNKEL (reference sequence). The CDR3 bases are TGTGCCAGCAGGTCCGGGACTAGCGGAGCCTACGAGCAGTACTTC. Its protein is CASRSGTSGAYEQYF.

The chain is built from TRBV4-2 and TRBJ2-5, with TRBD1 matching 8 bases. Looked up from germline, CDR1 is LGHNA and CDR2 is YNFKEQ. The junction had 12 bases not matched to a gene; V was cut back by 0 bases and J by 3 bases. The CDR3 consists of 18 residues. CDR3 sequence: CASSQESQGATAEETQYF. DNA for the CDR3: TGTGCCAGCAGCCAAGAGTCGCAGGGGGCGACGGCGGAAGAGACCCAGTACTTC.